The 28 T cell receptor beta chains presented below share a single source sample, sequenced in a study of T cell responses to AZD1222 COVID-19 vaccine. Profiling relied on immunoSEQ multiplex PCR, and the TCRdb table lists in-frame clones only, not all of them. The table shows approximately 150,000 clones, with about 87% occurring only once. The sequences come from peripheral blood, collected on day 0 of AZD1222 vaccination. These receptors were taken from an adult in good health.

This chain connects TRBV14 to TRBJ2-3; D is possibly TRBD1 (6 bases). Trimming removed 3 bases at V and 0 bases at J, with 19 bases between. The germline gives CDR1 SGHDN, CDR2 FVKESK. This CDR3 is 18 amino acids long. The DNA for the CDR3 is TGTGCCAGCAGCCAGAGGACAGCCGGGACAATGAGCACAGATACGCAGTATTTT. This sequence encodes CASSQRTAGTMSTDTQYF.

The chain carries TRBV9 and TRBJ1-5, with D possibly matching TRBD1 (6 bases). The length of the CDR3 is 15 residues. Deletions cut 4 bases from V and 4 bases from J, with 15 bases between. Germline assignment: CDR1 SGDLS and CDR2 YYNGEE. DNA of the CDR3: TGTGCCAGCAGCCCGGGGCAGGGGCAAAATCAGCCCCAGCATTTT. It translates to CASSPGQGQNQPQHF.

The rearrangement uses TRBV3-1 (or the pseudogene TRBV3-2) and TRBJ1-1; a weak D match, TRBD1 (5 bases). Germline V lookup: CDR1 LGHDT, CDR2 YNNKEL (reference sequence). CDR3 size: 12 residues. V gave up 3 bases and J gave up 7 bases, with 9 bases separating them. The CDR3 sequence is CASSQAQGEAFF. The CDR3 DNA reads as TGTGCCAGCAGCCAGGCTCAGGGTGAAGCTTTCTTT.

The V call is TRBV6-5, the J call TRBJ2-7; D is undetermined. The V end lost 6 bases, the J end lost 3 bases, and 15 bases lay between the germline ends. The CDR3 totals 14 residues. Germline assignment: CDR1 MNHEY and CDR2 SVGAGI. DNA for the CDR3: TGTGCCAGCAGCCTCGGACGGATAAACTACGAGCAGTACTTC. Translation gives CASSLGRINYEQYF.

V and J are TRBV19 and TRBJ2-1; 7 positions agree with TRBD2. CDR1 and CDR2 (germline): LNHDA, SQIVND (reference sequence). V gave up 5 bases and J gave up 6 bases; unmatched junction bases: 13. The CDR3 is 16 amino acids. The CDR3 spells CASSARVAGASNEQFF. DNA for the CDR3: TGTGCCAGTAGTGCCCGGGTGGCGGGAGCTAGCAATGAGCAGTTCTTC.

The chain is built from TRBV12-5 and TRBJ1-3, with D possibly matching TRBD1 (5 bases). The CDR3 runs to 15 residues. Germline V gene lookup returns CDR1 LGHNT and CDR2 FRNRAP. V lost 7 bases and J lost 0, with 13 bases in between. CDR3 nucleotide sequence: TGTGCTAGTGCCCAGGGCCAAAGCTCTGGAAACACCATATATTTT. It translates to CASAQGQSSGNTIYF.

This clone showed up just a few times. The CDR3 DNA follows: TGTGCCAGTTCTACCGGGCATGGAGATACGCAGTATTTT. This translates into CASSTGHGDTQYF. The V gene is TRBV19, the J gene TRBJ2-3; D is ambiguous. Germline V lookup: CDR1 LNHDA, CDR2 SQIVND (reference sequence). Trimming removed 8 bases from V and 5 bases from J, with 14 bases in between. The CDR3 covers 13 residues.

The chain uses TRBV2 and TRBJ1-3; D remains unclear. V lost 1 base to trimming and J lost 6 bases, with 10 bases between them. Germline V gene lookup returns CDR1 SNHLY and CDR2 FYNNEI. The CDR3 is 14 amino acids. For the CDR3, the DNA is TGTGCCAGCAGTGAAGACCAGGTTGAAAACACCATATATTTT. Translation: CASSEDQVENTIYF.

This chain links TRBV7-9 with TRBJ1-3; D is perhaps TRBD1 (5 bases). The CDR3 sequence is 12 residues long. With 8 bases removed from V and 2 bases from J, the gap between germline ends came to 7 bases. CDR1 SEHNR and CDR2 FQNEAQ come from the germline V gene (reference sequence). CDR3 sequence (DNA): TGTGCCAGCCGGGGGACTGGAAACACCATATATTTT. Its protein is CASRGTGNTIYF.

The rearrangement joins TRBV19 to TRBJ1-1; 7 positions match TRBD1. The junction had 4 bases not matched to a gene; V was cut back by 0 bases and J by 0 bases. Germline V gene lookup returns CDR1 LNHDA and CDR2 SQIVND (reference sequence). The CDR3 has 16 amino acids. CDR3 sequence: CASSIDQTGLNTEAFF. Written as DNA, the CDR3 is TGTGCCAGTAGTATAGACCAGACAGGGTTGAACACTGAAGCTTTCTTT.

This chain joins TRBV6-5 and TRBJ1-2; no firm D call. Germline loops: CDR1 MNHEY, CDR2 SVGAGI. The ends were cut back, 0 bases at V and 2 bases at J, with 10 bases in the middle. This CDR3 region has 15 residues. The CDR3 DNA is TGTGCCAGCAGTTACTCCCGTGGCAACAACTATGGCTACACCTTC. This codes for CASSYSRGNNYGYTF.

This chain joins TRBV7-2 and TRBJ2-7, with 9 bases that match TRBD2. Germline loops: CDR1 SGHTA, CDR2 FQGNSA. Trimming cost V 5 bases and J 3 bases; bases outside gene matches: 11. The CDR3 runs to 16 residues. The CDR3 spells CASSQRGLAGIYEQYF. CDR3 sequence (DNA): TGTGCCAGCAGCCAGAGAGGGCTAGCGGGAATCTACGAGCAGTACTTC.

The V call is TRBV27, the J call TRBJ1-2, with 9 bases matching TRBD1. J gave up 5 bases and V 5 bases, and 6 bases lay outside the gene matches. Germline V gene data show CDR1 as MNHEY and CDR2 as SMNVEV (reference sequence). The CDR3 spans 14 residues. CDR3: CASSPTGGKYGYTF. CDR3 sequence (DNA): TGTGCCAGCAGTCCCACAGGGGGCAAATATGGCTACACCTTC.

The V and J genes are TRBV10-3 and TRBJ1-6, with D unresolved. Trimming removed 2 bases from V and 10 bases from J, with 15 bases in between. Germline assignment: CDR1 ENHRY and CDR2 SYGVKD. The CDR3 covers 15 residues. The CDR3 loop is CAISEKSGVTSPLHF. For the CDR3, the DNA is TGTGCCATCAGTGAGAAGTCCGGGGTCACATCACCCCTCCACTTT.

This clone occurred once. The chain employs TRBV6-4 and TRBJ2-7; D is uncertain. CDR3 length: 12 residues. Trimming removed 6 bases at V and 3 bases at J, with 9 bases between. Germline V gives CDR1 MRHNA, CDR2 SNTAGT. CDR3 sequence (DNA): TGTGCCAGCAGGAAAGAACACTACGAGCAGTACTTC. Encoded protein: CASRKEHYEQYF.

V and J are TRBV6-5 and TRBJ2-1, with 7 positions matching TRBD2. This CDR3 spans 14 amino acids. Germline CDR1 and CDR2: MNHEY and SVGAGI. The V segment lost 2 bases and the J segment 7 bases; nucleotides outside the gene matches: 5. The chain's CDR3 is CASSYGGGMNEQFF. The DNA for the CDR3 is TGTGCCAGCAGTTACGGGGGGGGGATGAATGAGCAGTTCTTC.

This clone showed up just a few times. V usage is TRBV7-2 and J usage is TRBJ2-1; D might be TRBD2 (6 bases). Trimming shortened V by 5 bases and J by 3 bases, and 8 bases separated the two germline ends. The CDR3 consists of 13 residues. Germline V gene data show CDR1 as SGHTA and CDR2 as FQGNSA. The CDR3: CASSIGGYNEQFF. Written as DNA, the CDR3 is TGTGCCAGCAGCATCGGGGGCTACAATGAGCAGTTCTTC.

This sequence joins TRBV21-1 and TRBJ2-7; the listed D gene, TRBD2, was not tested against the DNA. TRBV21-1 is a documented pseudogene. This CDR3 spans 17 amino acids. DNA for the CDR3: TGTGCCAGCAGCAAATGTCCGGGGCGGGAGGGCAAGTACGAGCAGTACTTC. It translates to CASSKCPGREGKYEQYF.

CDR3 coding DNA: TGCAGCGGGGGCACTAGCGTAAGCTCCTACAATGAGCAGTTCTTC. Amino acid sequence: CSGGTSVSSYNEQFF. This chain links TRBV29-1 with TRBJ2-1, with 7 positions matching TRBD2. Germline lookup yields CDR1 SQVTM and CDR2 ANQGSEA. V lost 7 bases and J lost 0; bases outside the gene matches: 9. CDR3 length equals 15 residues.

This chain connects TRBV28 to TRBJ1-5; the D is unclear. V was trimmed by 5 bases and J by 4 bases, leaving 15 bases between them. The CDR3 covers 15 residues. The germline V gene has CDR1 MDHEN and CDR2 SYDVKM. The CDR3 nucleotides are TGTGCCAGCAGTCCGTCGCGGGCAAGGAATCAGCCCCAGCATTTT. As protein: CASSPSRARNQPQHF.

The chain uses TRBV30 and TRBJ1-2; 10 nucleotides line up with TRBD1. V shed 0 bases and J 7 bases; nucleotides not matched to a gene: 11. CDR1 is GTSNPN, CDR2 SVGIG, per germline (reference sequence). The length of the CDR3 is 16 residues. The CDR3 is CAWSVPDRGLGGGYTF. The CDR3 nucleotides are TGTGCCTGGAGTGTACCAGACAGGGGGCTTGGGGGTGGCTACACCTTC.

The genes are TRBV12-5 and TRBJ1-1; D not certain. V lost 5 bases and J lost 7, with 11 bases in between. This CDR3 contains 12 residues. The germline V gene has CDR1 LGHNT and CDR2 FRNRAP. CDR3 protein: CASGPGISEAFF. As DNA, the CDR3 is TGTGCTAGTGGTCCTGGGATTAGTGAAGCTTTCTTT.

This chain connects TRBV18 to TRBJ1-5; D not certain. The V and J ends lost 0 bases and 7 bases respectively, with 7 bases between them. The CDR3 extends over 13 amino acids. CDR1 is KGHSH, CDR2 LQKENI, per germline. As DNA, the CDR3 is TGTGCCAGCTCACCACCAGGGAGCCAGCCCCAGCATTTT. It specifies CASSPPGSQPQHF.

This clone was observed once. The chain links TRBV30 to TRBJ2-3, with 8 bases fitting TRBD2. CDR3 size: 15 residues. V gave up 0 bases and J gave up 8 bases; unmatched junction bases: 10. Germline V gene sequence: CDR1 GTSNPN, CDR2 SVGIG (reference sequence). The CDR3 reads CAWSVPLAGISTQYF. CDR3 coding DNA: TGTGCCTGGAGTGTACCGTTAGCGGGGATTTCTACGCAGTATTTT.

The sample holds a few counts of this clone. This sequence joins TRBV18 and TRBJ1-6, with D perhaps TRBD1 (6 bases). The CDR3 runs 15 residues. CDR1 and CDR2 (germline): KGHSH, LQKENI. The V gene lost 3 bases and the J gene lost 8 bases, with 14 bases spanning the gap. As DNA, the CDR3 is TGTGCCAGCTCACCGGTACAGGGAGAGTATTCACCCCTCCACTTT. Amino acid sequence: CASSPVQGEYSPLHF.

The chain carries TRBV7-9 and TRBJ2-3, with TRBD1 identical over 9 bases. Trimming at V came to 3 bases and at J to 10 bases, leaving 2 bases not matched to a gene. CDR1 SEHNR and CDR2 FQNEAQ come from the germline V gene (reference sequence). This CDR3 spans 12 amino acids. The CDR3 reads CASSFGQGPQYF. The CDR3 DNA sequence: TGTGCCAGCAGCTTCGGACAGGGGCCGCAGTATTTT.

The chain recombines TRBV18 with TRBJ2-5; D is undetermined. Trimming removed 2 bases from V and 4 bases from J, with 11 bases in between. Germline V CDR1 and CDR2: KGHSH, LQKENI. This CDR3 has 14 amino acids. CDR3 in DNA: TGTGCCAGCTCACCAGCTACGGGCGGAGAGACCCAGTACTTC. Its translation: CASSPATGGETQYF.

The chain has TRBV6-5 and TRBJ1-1; no definite D call. This CDR3 region has 13 residues. Trimming cost V 4 bases and J 3 bases, with 9 bases left between them. The germline V gene has CDR1 MNHEY and CDR2 SVGAGI. The CDR3 nucleotides read TGTGCCAGCAGTTTAGCCGGATACACTGAAGCTTTCTTT. Its protein product is CASSLAGYTEAFF.